Sequencing of this TCR beta chain was carried out in a study of cytomegalovirus exposure and HLA in healthy donors (dated by TCRdb to about 2017). General notes on the study: An earlier analysis of under 600 of the donors reported 250 to 350 Gb of sequence data and some 120 million unique TCR beta sequences from around 200 million T cells. A later genetic analysis used genome-wide SNP genotypes for about 55% of the 666 donors, treating that subset as a discovery cohort. Donor age, sex, ethnicity and CMV serostatus were compiled together with the repertoire data. The number of donors typed differed by locus, with roughly 620-630 for A, B, C, DRB1 and DQB1, 522 for DQA1, 600 to 610 for DPA1, and 472 for DPB1. HLA typing included class I and class II loci at four-digit resolution. The study aimed to test whether signatures of past pathogen exposure could be identified by cataloging public T cell receptors. To predict cytomegalovirus infection status, the study combined high-throughput TCR immunosequencing, statistical association of individual TCRs with disease status, and machine learning. Rather than drawing on any new phenotypic data, the later analysis identified candidate immune exposures from TCR beta sequences and the way those sequences occurred across donors. Approximately 300 gigabases of sequencing data and 70 million to 100 million unique TCR sequences made up an early release that covered over 550 HLA-typed donors. In a later analysis, previously published TCR beta repertoires from 670 or so donors were re-analyzed and high-resolution HLA genotyping was added so that TCR occurrence patterns could be studied. The study profiled the T cell repertoires of hundreds of subjects by immunosequencing and related them to cytomegalovirus serostatus. On average, roughly 240,000 unique TCR beta nucleotide sequences were sequenced per donor among 350 to 400 genotyped donors of the cohort, with 15% to 20% of those sequences being non-productive. Of the roughly 400 genotyped donors, roughly 80% were placed in the genetic ancestry cluster associated with self-reported Caucasian donors. All discovery cohort repertoires had been generated using a single sequencing platform. Four or five DR-DQ haplotypes were handled as single units for association and clustering because linkage in the cohort was strong. An earlier analysis of approximately 580 of the donors used high-throughput TCR beta sequencing to judge whether each TCR beta V gene segment behaved as functional or pseudogenic. In addition to the first cohort of around 670 subjects, a separate validation cohort of under 150 different subjects was used. Points the paper makes about the study in general: When HLA alleles, especially DR and DQ, strongly co-occurred, attributing TCR associations to individual alleles was difficult. Presence/absence analyses assumed roughly uniform sequencing depth across donors, an assumption that may not hold. A later analysis associated 16,951 TCR beta sequences with specific HLA alleles at a false discovery rate of 0.05. HLA typing was unavailable for some donors at each locus, so association tests used only the typed subset. The study gave a list of about 150 TCR beta chains associated with cytomegalovirus. A later analysis found that TCR association rates varied across HLA loci, with DRB1 alleles showing the most associated TCRs and HLA-C alleles the fewest. The authors suggested that the approach could potentially be extended to other disease states and immunological phenotypes. The cohort was sequenced for TCR beta chains only, and without alpha or paired-chain data the features that could be detected were limited. Some IMGT-functional V segments, including TRBV6-2 and TRBV6-3, could not be told apart with the 87-base-pair reads, so those segments were excluded. A further reported finding was that TCR beta sequences accurately predicted the HLA-A and HLA-B alleles for most subjects in the first cohort. A later analysis found that most CMV-associated TCR beta chains appeared HLA-restricted, with HLA associations seemingly driven largely by CMV exposure. In a later analysis, HLA-associated TCR beta chains were found to be more clonally expanded and to have lower generation probabilities than equally common non-associated chains. Correlated functional status among segregating V segments might reflect linkage disequilibrium, but an unknown experimental factor could not be ruled out. In vitro tests confirmed that a few of the cytomegalovirus-associated TCR beta chains recognize cytomegalovirus antigens. The classifier was reported to diagnose cytomegalovirus status with high specificity and sensitivity in both the original and validation cohorts. V-gene and J-gene trimming of TCR beta chains was associated with a missense DCLRE1C variant in a later genetic analysis, and the association was replicated in an independent cohort. About 17 rarely observed V segments, including chromosome 9 orphons, were excluded from the earlier analysis of about 610 of the donors because counts were too low. According to a later genetic analysis, donors in an Asian-associated ancestry cluster had fewer N-insertions in productive TCRs than the approximately 700-donor mean. The sequencing pipeline was judged likely to have produced a cluster of highly shared sequence variants as a technical artifact. Most TCR sequences were observed very rarely across donors, whereas some public TCRs were present in many individuals. Broadly in line with IMGT annotations, most TCR beta V segments showed up in productive rearrangements about 87% or about 30% of the time in an earlier analysis of about 500 of the donors. A later analysis reported that several top co-occurrence clusters appeared linked to parvovirus B19, influenza, CMV and Epstein-Barr virus. For the cohort, immune exposure information was limited to CMV serostatus.

Worth noting for this clone: The antigen it binds to is not known. Within one base of it there is no much larger clone, and no base qualities were kept.

The protocol used for the library was the immunoSEQ multiplex PCR assay. The multiplex PCR relied on a mix of 60 forward primers for TCR Vbeta segments and 13 reverse primers for TCR Jbeta segments. The CDR3 region of rearranged TCR beta genes was amplified from genomic DNA by a multiplex PCR assay. Amplified TCR beta libraries were sequenced as 87-base-pair reads on the Illumina HiSeq System. Turning to the authors' computational methods: A later analysis counted 65 million to 90 million unique TCR beta chains across the 650 to 800 repertoires, and roughly 9.9 million of these chains were shared by at least two donors. To remove PCR and sequencing errors, raw reads were error-corrected and collapsed into unique sequences using a nearest-neighbor algorithm that merged closely related sequences. CDR3 sequences were aligned to IMGT reference sequences to assign V, D and J gene segments. For a sequence to be retained, a match of at least six nucleotides was required to both a V gene segment and a J gene segment. Rearrangements were called productive when the CDR3 lacked stop codons and stayed in frame with V and J; all others were non-productive. Following IMGT convention, CDR3 was defined as the stretch from the second conserved V-encoded cysteine up to the conserved J-encoded phenylalanine. The earlier analysis of more than 450 of the donors excluded sequences that lacked an unambiguous match to a single V gene segment. In an earlier analysis of approximately 550 of the donors, V segments were called functional above 56.7% productive rearrangements and were called segregating when the between-donor standard deviation exceeded 5%. To diagnose cytomegalovirus status from the catalog of TCR beta chain sequences, a statistical classification framework was built. A later analysis assigned V and J genes by comparing TCR nucleotide sequences with IMGT/GENE-DB human TR gene sequences. In a later analysis, CDR3 sequences and most-parsimonious VDJ recombination scenarios were assigned using the TCRdist pipeline. In a later analysis, every TCR beta chain was defined by the combination of its CDR3 amino acid sequence and its V-gene family, and reads without a unique V-gene family were dropped. To address suspected cross-contamination and a sequencing artifact, a later analysis removed a few hundred highly shared, low-generation-probability nucleotide sequences. For each public chain, a later analysis derived a clonal expansion index from normalized ranks of inferred template counts within each repertoire. In a later analysis, generation probabilities were computed with a VDJ recombination model fitted to out-of-frame rearrangements, and the resulting probabilities were checked against IGoR. In a later analysis, TCR-TCR, TCR-HLA and TCR-CMV co-occurrence was scored with hypergeometric tests, and a repertoire-size bias correction was applied to TCR pairs. In a later analysis, false discovery rates were estimated by permuting HLA or CMV assignments 20 times. In a later analysis, co-occurring TCRs were grouped with DBSCAN, and TCRdist sequence similarity was added when clustering was performed within HLA-allele-positive subsets. For co-occurrence clustering, repertoires with fewer than 30,000 or more than 120,000 public chains were excluded, along with four or five repertoires with anomalous nucleotide sharing. TCRdb took over this immuneACCESS table, retaining in-frame rearrangements with V and J assigned. Such tables are incomplete; in checked studies, under half of the missing clones stem from an unresolved V gene, and the remainder is unexplained. The V and J calls and clone size come from that table; D and trimming were worked out from the DNA. This sample gives 100,000 to 150,000 clones in total; 80% of them show up just once. In total, the top ten clones hold around 9.5% of the sample.

The germline V gene (reference sequence) gives CDR1 as LNHDA and CDR2 as SQIVND. At the junction V is shortened by 5 bases and J by 2 bases; bases outside the gene matches: 5. The CDR3 contains 17 residues, cysteine and phenylalanine counted. The DNA shown is the 51-base CDR3, in frame from base 1. The cohort comprised some 680 healthy bone marrow donors. At the time of sampling, all cohort members were nominally healthy, though unrecorded immune exposures were likely present. The donor was CMV seropositive and was included in the group of approximately 300 seropositive cohort members. Every donor gave a peripheral blood sample, and the peripheral blood mononuclear cells from that sample were used for TCR beta sequencing. The Qiagen DNeasy Blood Extraction Kit was used to extract genomic DNA from the blood cell samples.

Here the chain combines TRBV19 and TRBJ2-3; TRBD2 agrees with 15 junctional bases. Sequences were obtained from PBMCs. The receptor was derived from a female donor in good health and CMV-seropositive. CDR3 protein: CASSPGTSGGYTDTQYF. The DNA is as follows: TGTGCCAGTAGTCCCGGGACTAGCGGGGGGTACACAGATACGCAGTATTTT.